This T cell receptor beta chain was profiled in a study of cytomegalovirus exposure and HLA in healthy donors. Only one count was recorded for this clone. Its target is not known. The germline V gene encodes CDR1 MNHEY and CDR2 SVGAGI. The V and J ends lost 4 bases and 13 bases, in that order; junction bases with no gene match: 12. The CDR3 is 14 amino acids. Repertoires were generated with immunoSEQ multiplex PCR, while TCRdb's copy carries only in-frame clones and drops some. The data hold fewer than 350,000 clones, with over 75% observed a single time. Study outcomes and limitations: In vitro, three CMV-associated chains proved specific for CMV antigens. Published work reported that the classifier diagnosed cytomegalovirus status with high specificity and sensitivity.

Specimen: PBMCs. The receptor comes from a woman younger than 30 in good health and CMV-seronegative. This chain joins TRBV6-5 and TRBJ2-1; 8 nucleotides align to TRBD2. CDR3 sequence: CASSSPGLGGIQFF. The CDR3 coding sequence is TGTGCCAGCAGTTCTCCGGGACTAGGAGGGATCCAGTTCTTC.